The entry below gives a single TCR beta chain sequence along with its context. Its antigen remains unknown. Template switching introduced a universal primer site, and the cDNA bore unique molecular identifiers. TCRdb re-called the 5' RACE reads with MiXCR, one entry per CDR3 protein. The sample shows about 200,000 distinct CDR3 sequences, around a tenth of them seen only once. This record belongs to a study of identical twins. Study-wide points: The abundant beta clonotypes from cord blood had fewer insertions, and memory repertoires had none of this. Cross-sectional statistical analysis, not tracking of the same donors, underpinned the conclusions.

The V and J ends lost 6 bases and 5 bases, in that order; junction bases with no gene match: 4. The germline gives CDR1 ENHRY, CDR2 SYGVKD. The CDR3 has 15 amino acids. V is TRBV10-3 and J is TRBJ2-3, with 14 nucleotides matching TRBD2. This clonotype originated in a woman aged 18-29 years in good health. The sample comprised memory (CD45RO+) T cells sorted from blood. This chain's CDR3 is CAIRTSGGARDTQYF. CDR3 nucleotide sequence: TGTGCCATCAGGACTAGCGGGGGGGCCCGAGATACGCAGTATTTT.